The sequence of this T cell receptor beta chain was determined in a study of cytomegalovirus exposure and HLA in healthy donors. Study-wide findings and caveats: In a later analysis, V- and J-gene trimming of beta chains associated with a DCLRE1C missense variant, replicated independently.

Germline lookup yields CDR1 SNHLY and CDR2 FYNNEI. J was trimmed by 6 bases and V by 6 bases; bases with no gene match: 5. This CDR3 region has 12 residues. A multiplex PCR was run with 60 Vbeta primers and 13 Jbeta primers. Some clones are missing from TCRdb's copy, which holds only in-frame ones; the method was immunoSEQ multiplex PCR. In the table there are roughly 110,000 clones, approximately 79% of which are singletons. On this clone itself: The antigen is undetermined.

This TCR was sampled from a man between 60 and 75 years old in good health and CMV-seronegative. The rearrangement uses TRBV2 and TRBJ2-7, with TRBD1 matching over 7 bases. Sequenced input: PBMCs. The CDR3 here is CASRVTGREQYF. DNA for the CDR3: TGTGCCAGCAGGGTGACAGGGCGCGAGCAGTACTTC.